One sample yielded the 24 T cell receptor beta chains listed below, sequenced in a study of blood T cell repertoires in COVID-19. Some clones are missing from TCRdb's copy, which holds only in-frame ones; the method was immunoSEQ multiplex PCR. Here the sample spans about 260,000 clones, about 87% being singletons. Sequenced material: PBMCs or T cells enriched from blood (not recorded which). The receptors shown here come from a man aged 50-60 years who had been exposed to COVID-19.

The chain is built from TRBV19 and TRBJ1-6, with D possibly being TRBD1 (6 bases). CDR1 and CDR2 from the germline V gene are LNHDA and SQIVND (reference sequence). This CDR3 comprises 16 residues. V gave up 5 bases and J gave up 8 bases, with 19 bases separating them. The CDR3 is CASSLAGATPYSPLHF. In nucleotides, the CDR3 is TGTGCCAGTAGTCTCGCAGGGGCAACTCCTTATTCACCCCTCCACTTT.

The V and J genes are TRBV5-8 and TRBJ1-4; D may be TRBD1 (5 bases). This CDR3 region has 15 residues. With 3 bases removed from V and 1 base from J, the gap between germline ends came to 10 bases. Germline V CDR1 and CDR2: SGHTS, YDEGEE. The CDR3 spells CASSSWRGTNEKLFF. The CDR3 bases are TGTGCCAGCAGCTCTTGGAGGGGAACTAATGAAAAACTGTTTTTT.

The chain combines TRBV6-1 with TRBJ1-5; possibly TRBD1 for D (5 bases). Germline V lookup: CDR1 MNHNS, CDR2 SASEGT. The CDR3 contains 17 residues. V was clipped by 3 bases and J by 0 bases, with 15 bases between them. CDR3 DNA sequence: TGTGCCAGCAGTGATATAAGGGGATCGTATAGCAATCAGCCCCAGCATTTT. Translated, it gives CASSDIRGSYSNQPQHF.

The CDR3 is CASSILLQETQYF. CDR3 nucleotide sequence: TGTGCCAGTAGTATCCTTCTCCAAGAGACCCAGTACTTC. V gene TRBV19 combines with J gene TRBJ2-5; D unresolved. CDR1 is LNHDA and CDR2 is SQIVND in the germline V gene (reference sequence). V was shortened by 3 bases and J by 1 base, with 6 bases between the two germline ends. There are 13 residues in the CDR3.

Only one count was recorded for this clone. The genes are TRBV13 and TRBJ2-7; possibly TRBD2 for D (6 bases). The CDR3 runs to 17 residues. Trimming left V 0 bases short and J 1 base short, with 16 bases between. Looked up from germline, CDR1 is PRHDT and CDR2 is FYEKMQ (reference sequence). Written as DNA, the CDR3 is TGTGCCAGCAGCTTAGGACTCTGGGGGGTATCTTCCTACGAGCAGTACTTC. It specifies CASSLGLWGVSSYEQYF.

The J gene is TRBJ1-1, the V gene TRBV7-2; D is undetermined. Trimming removed 2 bases from V and 1 base from J, with 8 bases in between. The V gene's germline CDR1 is SGHTA and CDR2 FQGNSA. This CDR3 region has 14 residues. For the CDR3, the DNA is TGTGCCAGCAGCTTATGGAGTGGGAACACTGAAGCTTTCTTT. Translated, it gives CASSLWSGNTEAFF.

The chain carries TRBV1 and TRBJ2-7; the D call TRBD2 from the table was never checked on the DNA. TRBV1 is marked as a pseudogene. There are 14 residues in the CDR3. In DNA, the CDR3 is TGCACCAGCAGCCAATTCGGGGATTTCTACGAGCAGTACTTC. Its protein is CTSSQFGDFYEQYF.

The chain couples TRBV28 to TRBJ1-2, with 8 bases aligning to TRBD1. The length of the CDR3 is 12 residues. Germline loops: CDR1 MDHEN, CDR2 SYDVKM. Unmatched junction bases numbered 4, after V lost 7 bases and J lost 6 bases. The CDR3 nucleotides read TGTGCCAGCACAGGGGGCTGGGATGGCTACACCTTC. This gives the protein CASTGGWDGYTF.

The chain combines TRBV18 with TRBJ1-1, with D uncertain. Germline V gives CDR1 KGHSH, CDR2 LQKENI. The CDR3 totals 13 residues. Trimming took off 5 bases at V and 0 bases at J, with 7 bases between the two ends. CDR3 sequence reads: CASSADMNTEAFF. The CDR3 coding sequence is TGTGCCAGCTCAGCCGACATGAACACTGAAGCTTTCTTT. The variable domain in full, completed from reference TRBV18 and TRBJ1-1, reads NAGVMQNPRHLVRRRGQEARLRCSPMKGHSHVYWYRQLPEEGLKFMVYLQKENIIDESGMPKERFSAEFPKEGPSILRIQQVVRGDSAAYFCASSADMNTEAFFGQGTRLTVV.

This chain connects TRBV7-3 to TRBJ2-2, with TRBD2 matching over 9 bases. V lost 3 bases to trimming and J lost 4 bases; unmatched junction nucleotides: 12. CDR3 length: 18 amino acids. Per germline, CDR1 SGHTA and CDR2 FQGTGA. The CDR3 loop is CASSLRGVAGALTGELFF. In DNA, the CDR3 is TGTGCCAGCAGCTTGCGAGGAGTAGCGGGGGCCCTCACCGGGGAGCTGTTTTTT.

V is TRBV19 and J is TRBJ2-7; TRBD2 is a possible D gene (6 bases). This CDR3 has 14 residues. Germline V gene sequence: CDR1 LNHDA, CDR2 SQIVND (reference sequence). Trimming shortened V by 3 bases and J by 7 bases, and 16 bases separated the two germline ends. CDR3 DNA: TGTGCCAGTAGTATTCGACCGCCCGCGGGGGAGCAGTACGTC. This encodes CASSIRPPAGEQYV.

The rearrangement joins TRBV7-2 to TRBJ1-5, with 7 bases lining up with TRBD1. Trimming took 1 base from V and 1 from J; bases not matched to a gene: 1. Germline lookup yields CDR1 SGHTA and CDR2 FQGNSA. CDR3 length: 15 residues. The CDR3 here is CASSLGQGSNQPQHF. In DNA form, the CDR3 reads TGTGCCAGCAGCTTAGGACAGGGAAGCAATCAGCCCCAGCATTTT.

The rearrangement joins TRBV5-1 to TRBJ2-3, with a possible D match to TRBD2 (6 bases). CDR1 is SGHRS and CDR2 is YFSETQ in the germline V gene. CDR3 length equals 14 residues. The V gene lost 4 bases and the J gene lost 6 bases, with 15 bases spanning the gap. The CDR3 is CASSPGSGRDTQYF. Written as DNA, the CDR3 is TGCGCCAGCAGCCCCGGGAGTGGGAGGGATACGCAGTATTTT.

The chain combines TRBV6-5 with TRBJ1-5; D is undetermined. Germline CDR1 reads MNHEY; CDR2 reads SVGAGI. The CDR3 extends over 15 amino acids. V gave up 0 bases and J gave up 5 bases, with 11 bases separating them. The CDR3, as DNA: TGTGCCAGCAGTTACTCCGGCAGGTGGGATCAGCCCCAGCATTTT. This gives the protein CASSYSGRWDQPQHF.

The chain is built from TRBV5-1 and TRBJ2-3; 8 positions agree with TRBD2. V lost 5 bases, J lost 4 bases, and 12 bases stayed unmatched. Germline CDR1 is SGHRS and CDR2 is YFSETQ. This CDR3 has 16 amino acids. The CDR3 sequence: CASRRREGARADTQYF. CDR3 DNA: TGCGCCAGCAGGCGCCGGGAGGGAGCCCGCGCAGATACGCAGTATTTT.

The rearrangement links TRBV19 to TRBJ1-4; 8 bases align to TRBD1. The CDR3 length is 15 residues. V lost 2 bases to trimming and J lost 4 bases; unmatched junction nucleotides: 3. CDR1 and CDR2 (germline): LNHDA, SQIVND (reference sequence). The CDR3 region has the DNA TGTGCCAGTAGTATATTCGGACAGGGTAATGAAAAACTGTTTTTT. Encoded protein: CASSIFGQGNEKLFF.

The V gene is TRBV18, the J gene TRBJ2-7; tentatively, D is TRBD1 (6 bases). V was shortened by 3 bases and J by 7 bases, with 19 bases between the two germline ends. CDR3 length equals 15 residues. Germline loops: CDR1 KGHSH, CDR2 LQKENI. CDR3 DNA sequence: TGTGCCAGCTCACCCCCGACAGGTTACCATTGGGAGCAGTACTTC. Translated: CASSPPTGYHWEQYF.

V is TRBV2 and J is TRBJ1-6; D gene uncertain. Trimming stripped 6 bases from V and 19 bases from J, with 16 bases between. Germline CDR1 is SNHLY and CDR2 is FYNNEI. This CDR3 is 11 amino acids long. This chain's CDR3 is CASRGGPTGHF. CDR3 nucleotide sequence: TGTGCCAGCAGGGGCGGTCCCACGGGGCACTTT.

This clone was seen only a few times. This sequence joins TRBV7-8 and TRBJ1-5; 8 bases align to TRBD1. Trimming at V came to 2 bases and at J to 8 bases, leaving 14 bases not matched to a gene. This CDR3 comprises 17 residues. Germline CDR1 SGHVS, CDR2 FQNEAQ. The CDR3 DNA reads TGTGCCAGCAGCTTATTCCGGGGCAGGGGGCTTCGAAAGCCCCAGCATTTT. Protein sequence: CASSLFRGRGLRKPQHF.

The CDR3: CASSGPTEAFF. The CDR3 region has the DNA TGCGCCAGCAGTGGGCCTACTGAAGCTTTCTTT. The rearrangement joins TRBV10-2 to TRBJ1-1; D is unclear. V lost 4 bases and J lost 5, with 5 bases in between. Germline V gene lookup returns CDR1 WSHSY and CDR2 SAAADI. The CDR3 runs 11 residues.

The CDR3: CASSPRGLTEKLFF. As DNA, the CDR3 is TGTGCCAGCAGCCCTAGGGGTCTGACTGAAAAACTGTTTTTT. This chain joins TRBV27 and TRBJ1-4; a weak D match, TRBD1 (5 bases). V was trimmed by 6 bases and J by 7 bases, leaving 15 bases between them. Germline-derived CDR1 and CDR2 are MNHEY and SMNVEV (reference sequence). There are 14 residues in the CDR3.

This clone was seen just once. V usage is TRBV7-2 and J usage is TRBJ1-3; D is unclear. This CDR3 region has 15 residues. The V end was cut by 6 bases, the J end by 0 bases, with 12 bases between. Germline V gene data show CDR1 as SGHTA and CDR2 as FQGNSA. CDR3: CASRRTAVSGNTIYF. The CDR3 nucleotides read TGTGCCAGCAGGAGAACAGCAGTCTCTGGAAACACCATATATTTT.

The V call is TRBV3-1 (or the pseudogene TRBV3-2), the J call TRBJ2-5; D is possibly TRBD2 (6 bases). V was trimmed by 0 bases and J by 5 bases, leaving 22 bases between them. The CDR3 totals 18 residues. Germline-derived CDR1 and CDR2 are LGHDT and YNNKEL (reference sequence). CDR3 DNA sequence: TGTGCCAGCAGCCAAGAGTTAGGAGGGAGAGGAGACAAGGAGACCCAGTACTTC. Translation gives CASSQELGGRGDKETQYF.

The CDR3 here is CASSAYRGYYGYTF. For the CDR3, the DNA is TGTGCCAGCAGTGCTTACAGGGGTTACTATGGCTACACCTTC. The genes are TRBV6-1 and TRBJ1-2; 7 nucleotides line up with TRBD1. The germline V gene has CDR1 MNHNS and CDR2 SASEGT. J was trimmed by 3 bases and V by 4 bases; bases with no gene match: 5. The CDR3 sequence is 14 residues long.